This is a list of T cell receptor beta chains from one sample in a study of T-cell reconstitution after alpha-beta-depleted transplantation in children. From the PCR reads, TCRdb called clonotypes with MiXCR, one entry per CDR3 protein. This sample yields 500,000 to 650,000 distinct CDR3 sequences, of which about 10% are seen a single time; around 13% belongs to the top ten. Source: PBMCs, mostly from graft donor cells, taken 180 days after TCRalphabeta/CD19-depleted stem cell transplant. All receptors come from a female patient aged 2-9 years who had a stem cell transplant for aplastic anemia, so the T cells may come from the graft donor. Both conserved end residues are part of each CDR3.

CSAPSLSSYEQYF | TRBV20-1
CASSSLTGDHGYTF | TRBV27
CASSQDIQGSSETQYF | TRBV4-2
CASSLRAGDPEAFF | TRBV12-3/TRBV12-4
CASSSNLWSGLGFPEYF | TRBV28
CATSDETGGEETQYF | TRBV24-1
CASGSRVLGTDTQYF | TRBV12-5
CASSQGQQETQYF | TRBV4-1
CASSSPGGNTEAFF | TRBV7-2
CSGNRGRNTEAFF | TRBV29-1
CAISTDRAGLVGANVLTF | TRBV6-5
CASSLGPGVVYEQYF | TRBV9
CASSFSSSGRFVTQYF | TRBV28
CSASPGAQETQYF | TRBV20-1
CSALGTQGRSYTF | TRBV20-1
CASSRRDRVQPQHF | TRBV4-3
CASSFSQKDFSTDTQYF | TRBV12-3/TRBV12-4
CATSPHRTFEETQYF | TRBV15
CASSYGTTEAFF | TRBV12-3/TRBV12-4
CASSLGGVGFYEQYF | TRBV5-1
CASRPRVAGRAGELFF | TRBV6-1
CSARVAGVDYNEQFF | TRBV20-1
CAISESSYEQYF | TRBV10-3
CASTDTITGELFF | TRBV28
CSAWGYTEAFF | TRBV20-1
CASSFISDGTDTQYF | TRBV5-1
CASSVWAAGTSGGMGDTQYF | TRBV9
CATSRVPGDRAQYSNQPQHF | TRBV15
CASSFGAAGSNYGYTF | TRBV7-6
CASSPQVETVTGELFF | TRBV4-3
CASSPERGRFAYNEQFF | TRBV7-9
CSAFPPRDPPGTQYF | TRBV20-1
CASSSMARGHRRPSSYNEQFF | TRBV28
CASSARDGEQYF | TRBV27
CASSFGGGGYEQYF | TRBV5-1
CAIRVGASGQTSYEQYF | TRBV10-3
CASSGLRFTDTQYF | TRBV5-1
CASSGTGRGDTEAFF | TRBV5-1
CASSQTGERGEQYF | TRBV7-6
CAINSGWRNTIYF | TRBV10-3
CASSFLGQGATNEQFF | TRBV28
CSVAWGTGAKNIQYF | TRBV29-1
CASSQEREPDTQYF | TRBV4-2
CASSFGTGGWETQYF | TRBV12-3/TRBV12-4
CSASGRLAGNNEQFF | TRBV20-1
CASSSGRDEQYF | TRBV19